This TCR beta chain was found in a study of blood T cell repertoires in COVID-19. The length of the CDR3 is 13 residues. With 0 bases removed from V and 4 bases from J, the gap between germline ends came to 6 bases. Generated by immunoSEQ multiplex PCR, the TCRdb table keeps only in-frame clones and is missing some. The table has some 150,000 clones, approximately 90% seen once. Sequenced material: peripheral blood. This chain joins TRBV12-3 or TRBV12-4 and TRBJ1-1; D remains ambiguous. This TCR came from a man in his fifties or sixties with active or convalescent COVID-19. The CDR3 reads CASSLARGTEAFF. CDR3 DNA sequence: TGTGCCAGCAGTTTAGCCCGGGGCACTGAAGCTTTCTTT.